These 14 T cell receptor beta chains came from one sample sequenced in a study of cytomegalovirus exposure and HLA in healthy donors. 60 Vbeta and 13 Jbeta primers were used in PCR. Libraries were prepared by immunoSEQ multiplex PCR; TCRdb keeps only in-frame clonotypes and omits some of them. The sample records about 140,000 clones, 70% to 80% being singletons. Specimen: PBMCs. The receptor source for this set is a woman in her thirties or forties in good health and CMV-seropositive.

The V and J genes are TRBV7-9 and TRBJ2-2, with 9 bases lining up with TRBD2. Trimming removed 4 bases from V and 7 bases from J; junction bases left unmatched: 13. Germline V lookup: CDR1 SEHNR, CDR2 FQNEAQ (reference sequence). This CDR3 spans 17 amino acids. CDR3 region: CASSSSSGTAYSGELFF. In nucleotides, the CDR3 is TGTGCCAGCAGCTCATCTAGCGGGACGGCTTACAGCGGGGAGCTGTTTTTT.

The V gene is TRBV6-1, the J gene TRBJ2-4; 9 bases match TRBD2. J gave up 6 bases and V 2 bases, and 20 bases lay outside the gene matches. Germline assignment: CDR1 MNHNS and CDR2 SASEGT. This CDR3 has 20 residues. In DNA, the CDR3 is TGTGCCAGCAGTGAAAGGGCAGGGGGGATGACTAGCGGAGGCCGAAACATTCAGTACTTC. Protein sequence: CASSERAGGMTSGGRNIQYF.

The chain recombines TRBV6-1 with TRBJ1-5; weak D call: TRBD1 (6 bases). Germline CDR1 reads MNHNS; CDR2 reads SASEGT. The CDR3 extends over 14 amino acids. V was pared by 7 bases and J by 1 base, with 11 bases between. CDR3 in amino acids: CASTGRGSNQPQHF. The CDR3 DNA reads TGTGCCAGCACCGGCAGGGGAAGCAATCAGCCCCAGCATTTT.

Note on this clone: Other DNA sequences within the sample encode an identical CDR3. The rearrangement joins TRBV29-1 to TRBJ2-5; 7 nucleotides match TRBD2. The germline gives CDR1 SQVTM, CDR2 ANQGSEA. V lost 4 bases to trimming and J lost 5 bases; unmatched junction nucleotides: 10. The CDR3 totals 14 residues. CDR3: CSVVWGRGQETQYF. For the CDR3, the DNA is TGCAGCGTTGTTTGGGGGAGGGGCCAGGAGACCCAGTACTTC.

This clone appeared a few times. The chain uses TRBV4-1 and TRBJ2-2; a weak D match, TRBD2 (5 bases). The germline CDR1 and CDR2 sequences are MGHRA and YSYEKL. Trimming stripped 4 bases from V and 1 base from J, with 10 bases between. The CDR3 has 15 residues. The CDR3 loop is CASSPKLGNTGELFF. The CDR3 nucleotides are TGCGCCAGCAGCCCCAAACTAGGGAACACCGGGGAGCTGTTTTTT.

The rearrangement joins TRBV4-2 to TRBJ2-3; TRBD2 aligns across 10 bases. The V and J ends lost 1 base and 1 base, in that order; junction bases with no gene match: 2. This CDR3 is 16 amino acids long. Germline V gene sequence: CDR1 LGHNA, CDR2 YNFKEQ. The CDR3 region is CASSQGGTSGTDTQYF. The DNA of the CDR3 is TGTGCCAGCAGCCAAGGAGGGACTAGCGGCACAGATACGCAGTATTTT.

The table lists this clone with a few counts. The CDR3 coding sequence is TGCAGCGTTGACGGGCTAGCCGTGACAGATACGCAGTATTTT. Translating gives CSVDGLAVTDTQYF. J is TRBJ2-3 and V is TRBV29-1; maybe TRBD2 (5 bases). This CDR3 has 14 amino acids. Germline V gene data show CDR1 as SQVTM and CDR2 as ANQGSEA. V was trimmed by 3 bases and J by 3 bases, leaving 13 bases between them.

V gene TRBV30 combines with J gene TRBJ1-1; D is uncertain. With 1 base removed from V and 0 bases from J, the gap between germline ends came to 6 bases. Germline lookup yields CDR1 GTSNPN and CDR2 SVGIG (reference sequence). The CDR3 loop spans 13 amino acids. In DNA, the CDR3 is TGTGCCTGGAGTGCTAAAGTGAACACTGAAGCTTTCTTT. It codes for CAWSAKVNTEAFF.

Regarding this clone: At one boundary the junction diverges from the germline segment, which might be a read error. This chain uses TRBV7-9 with TRBJ2-7, with D unclear. Germline assignment: CDR1 SEHNR and CDR2 FQNEAQ (reference sequence). This CDR3 has 13 amino acids. CDR3 DNA: TGTTCCAGCAGCTTGCAGATCTCCTACGAGCAGTACTTC. This encodes CSSSLQISYEQYF.

This clone appeared once. The chain combines TRBV9 with TRBJ2-3; no definite D call. The germline CDR1 and CDR2 sequences are SGDLS and YYNGEE. This CDR3 has 14 amino acids. The V end lost 4 bases, the J end lost 2 bases, and 11 bases lay between the germline ends. Here the CDR3 reads CASSLTLDTDTQYF. In DNA form, the CDR3 reads TGTGCCAGCAGCCTAACGCTCGACACAGATACGCAGTATTTT.

V is TRBV6-1 and J is TRBJ1-5; 8 bases are shared with TRBD1. Germline V gives CDR1 MNHNS, CDR2 SASEGT. Trimming took 4 bases from V and 5 from J; bases not matched to a gene: 7. CDR3 length: 15 residues. The CDR3 loop reads CASSARDRSDQPQHF. The CDR3 DNA is TGTGCCAGCAGTGCAAGGGACAGGTCCGATCAGCCCCAGCATTTT.

A remark on this clone: Within the sample, other DNA sequences also encode this same CDR3. The rearrangement links TRBV7-2 to TRBJ2-7; TRBD2 matches at 14 bases. After removal of 1 base from V and 4 bases from J, the junction contained 0 bases not matched to a gene. Germline values: CDR1 SGHTA, CDR2 FQGNSA. This CDR3 contains 15 residues. The CDR3 DNA is TGTGCCAGCAGCTTAGGACTAGCGGGAGGGTACGAGCAGTACTTC. This gives the protein CASSLGLAGGYEQYF.

J is TRBJ1-2 and V is TRBV6-5; 7 bases are shared with TRBD1. Trimming took 3 bases from V and 7 from J; bases not matched to a gene: 5. Germline V gene sequence: CDR1 MNHEY, CDR2 SVGAGI. This CDR3 comprises 13 residues. CDR3 nucleotide sequence: TGTGCCAGCAGTTATTCGGGACAGCGTGGCTACACCTTC. Amino acids: CASSYSGQRGYTF.

This clone was found once. The rearrangement uses TRBV9 and TRBJ2-5, with D tentatively TRBD2 (6 bases). With the DNA end fitting TRBJ2-7 better, the J assignment may be wrong. CDR1 and CDR2 (germline): SGDLS, YYNGEE. The CDR3 extends over 13 amino acids. This CDR3 is CASSPGLTYEQYF. For the CDR3, the DNA is TGTGCCAGCAGCCCGGGACTCACCTACGAGCAGTACTTC.